These T cell receptor beta chains were read from a single sample in a study of siplizumab effects on memory and regulatory T cells. Data came from immunoSEQ multiplex PCR; TCRdb stores just in-frame clones and leaves some out. The sample has fewer than 100,000 clones; 95% are singletons. Material: CD8+ T cells sorted from blood. The receptors come from a human donor in good health. The CDR3 runs from the conserved cysteine through the conserved F or W. D genes are given only for firm matches.

v_gene	d_gene	CDR3aa
TRBV9	-	CASSVVPIGGTAPELFF
TRBV19	TRBD2	CASSIGAGGPDEQYF
TRBV2	TRBD1	CASGRDRAVFF
TRBV29-1	-	CSVEALRDTQYF
TRBV29-1	-	CSGLADSYNEQFF
TRBV5-1	TRBD1	CASSDGTGGHYGYTF
TRBV6-6	TRBD2	CASSPLAGEGRETQYF
TRBV28	-	CASSPLGTYNEKLFF
TRBV10-2	-	CASSESYNEQFF
TRBV25-1	-	CASSEVDQDSSYEQYF
TRBV4-2	TRBD1	CASSQPGQEYEQYF
TRBV19	-	CASSISSIYNEQFF
TRBV7-9	-	CASSPPMGADGYTF
TRBV10-1	-	CASSDHTSGMLIGELFF
TRBV7-6	-	CASSLRSGPNEQYF
TRBV9	-	CASSVDRSDGYGYTF
TRBV7-2	-	CASSFTTVGIRNQPQHF
TRBV9	-	CASSAPDPSYEQYF
TRBV2	-	CASRYTYTEAFF
TRBV2	TRBD1	CASSEDRGRYNEQFF
TRBV4-1	TRBD1	CASSQGTGSREQYF
TRBV7-3	TRBD2	CASSSAGGMTDTQYF
TRBV6-4	-	CASSLTSEGPEAFF
TRBV6-5	-	CASSLANAYEQYF
TRBV7-6	TRBD2	CASSFPTSGPTGELFF
TRBV28	TRBD2	CASSLGGRALNTQYF
TRBV27	-	CASSFAGMGGELFF
TRBV9	TRBD2	CASSVTRLAGTYEQYF
TRBV29-1	-	CSVDAGGTEAFF
TRBV5-1	TRBD2	CASSLTSGGEGAAFNNEQFF
TRBV27	TRBD2	CASSPLAGVADTQYF
TRBV27	-	CASSFSAPSPQHF
TRBV7-9	-	CASLAPPERNTGELFF
TRBV5-6	-	CASSSAGPGELFF
TRBV7-9	TRBD2	CASSHGLAGVLGNEQFF
TRBV7-2	TRBD2	CASSPSGGGLPYEQYF
TRBV19	TRBD1	CASSSGGQGGNEQYF
TRBV19	TRBD1	CASSWTGPTGELFF
TRBV28	TRBD1	CASKIDLGQERDQPQHF
TRBV11-2	TRBD1	CASSFLRGPIDYGYTF
TRBV11-2	-	CASRPQGNTIYF
TRBV6-6	-	CASSYRGGEDNSPLHF
TRBV9	-	CASSVGSSDSYEQYF
TRBV5-4	-	CASSTRLVLEQFF
TRBV11-3	-	CASSSRLGNEQFF
TRBV19	TRBD2	CASGPWPGLAGDEQFF
TRBV6-1	-	CASSEYDSRYGYTF
TRBV27	-	CASSLGGIYEQYF
TRBV19	-	CASSLGLRTEAFF
TRBV7-2	TRBD2	CASSFRLAGGPDEQYF
TRBV15	-	CATSRGRRGDEKLFF
TRBV28	-	CASSPESIDEQFF
TRBV19	-	CATAAAGYTDTQYF
TRBV4-1	-	CASRGFTDTQYF
TRBV6-5	TRBD1	CASSQTGDTQYF
TRBV29-1	-	CSAVDSLGTYEQYF
TRBV7-9	-	CASSSGGRTNEKLFF
TRBV19	-	CASSYGGSYEQYF
TRBV7-9	-	CASSPLVVGQPQHF